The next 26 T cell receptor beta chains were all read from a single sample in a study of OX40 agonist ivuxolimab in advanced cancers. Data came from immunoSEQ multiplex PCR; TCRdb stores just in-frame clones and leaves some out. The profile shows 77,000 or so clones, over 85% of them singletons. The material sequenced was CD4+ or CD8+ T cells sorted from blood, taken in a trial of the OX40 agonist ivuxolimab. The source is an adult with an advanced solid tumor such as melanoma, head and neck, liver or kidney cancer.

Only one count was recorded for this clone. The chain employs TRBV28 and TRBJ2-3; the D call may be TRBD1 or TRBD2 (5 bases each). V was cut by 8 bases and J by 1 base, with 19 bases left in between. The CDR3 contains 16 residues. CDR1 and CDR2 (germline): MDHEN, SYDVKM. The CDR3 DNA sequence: TGTGCCAGCCGATTACCCTCCGGGGCAGGCACAGATACGCAGTATTTT. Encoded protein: CASRLPSGAGTDTQYF.

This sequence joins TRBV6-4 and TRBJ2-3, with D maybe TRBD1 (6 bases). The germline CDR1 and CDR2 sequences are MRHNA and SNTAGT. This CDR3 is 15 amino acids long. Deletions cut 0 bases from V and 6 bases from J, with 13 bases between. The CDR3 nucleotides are TGTGCCAGCAGTGACTCCGCAGGGACATTGGATACGCAGTATTTT. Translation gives CASSDSAGTLDTQYF.

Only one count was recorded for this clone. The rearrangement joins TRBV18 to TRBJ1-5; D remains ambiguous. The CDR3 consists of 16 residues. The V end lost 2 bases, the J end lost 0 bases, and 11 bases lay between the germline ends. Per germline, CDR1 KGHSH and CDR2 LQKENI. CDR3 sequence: CASSPIKSDSNQPQHF. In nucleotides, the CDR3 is TGTGCCAGCTCACCAATAAAATCAGATAGCAATCAGCCCCAGCATTTT.

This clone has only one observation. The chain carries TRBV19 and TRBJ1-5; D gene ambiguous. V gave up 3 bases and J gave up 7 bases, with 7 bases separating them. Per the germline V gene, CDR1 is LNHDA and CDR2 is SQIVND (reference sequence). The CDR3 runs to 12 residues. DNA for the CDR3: TGTGCCAGTAGTATCCCCCACCAGCCCCAGCATTTT. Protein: CASSIPHQPQHF.

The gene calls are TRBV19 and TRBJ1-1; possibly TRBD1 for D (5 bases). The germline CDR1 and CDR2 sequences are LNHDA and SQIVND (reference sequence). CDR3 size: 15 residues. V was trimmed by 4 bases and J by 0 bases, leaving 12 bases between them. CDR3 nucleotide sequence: TGTGCCAGTAGTAACCAAGGGACGATGAACACTGAAGCTTTCTTT. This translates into CASSNQGTMNTEAFF.

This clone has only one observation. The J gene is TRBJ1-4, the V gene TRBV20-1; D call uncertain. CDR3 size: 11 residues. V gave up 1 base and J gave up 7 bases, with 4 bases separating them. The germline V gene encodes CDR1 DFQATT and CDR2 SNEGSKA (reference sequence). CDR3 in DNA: TGCAGTGCTAGAGTTGCTGAAAAACTGTTTTTT. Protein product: CSARVAEKLFF.

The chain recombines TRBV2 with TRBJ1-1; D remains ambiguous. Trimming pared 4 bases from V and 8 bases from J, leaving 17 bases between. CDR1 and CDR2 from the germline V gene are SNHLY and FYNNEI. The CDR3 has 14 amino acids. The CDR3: CASSGVGNANEAFF. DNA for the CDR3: TGTGCCAGCAGTGGCGTAGGGAACGCTAACGAAGCTTTCTTT.

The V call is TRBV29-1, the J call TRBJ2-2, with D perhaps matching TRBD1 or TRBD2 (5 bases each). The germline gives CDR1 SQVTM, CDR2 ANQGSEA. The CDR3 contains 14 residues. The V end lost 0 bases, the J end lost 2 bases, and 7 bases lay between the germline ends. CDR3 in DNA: TGCAGCGTTGAAGAAGGGACCAACACCGGGGAGCTGTTTTTT. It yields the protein CSVEEGTNTGELFF.

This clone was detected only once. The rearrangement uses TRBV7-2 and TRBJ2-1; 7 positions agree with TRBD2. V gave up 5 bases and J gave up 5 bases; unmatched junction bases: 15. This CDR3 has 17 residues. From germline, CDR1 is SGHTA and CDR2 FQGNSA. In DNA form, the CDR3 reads TGTGCCAGCAGCCCCCGCCGGGGGGTTGGTGGCGACAATGAGCAGTTCTTC. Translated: CASSPRRGVGGDNEQFF.

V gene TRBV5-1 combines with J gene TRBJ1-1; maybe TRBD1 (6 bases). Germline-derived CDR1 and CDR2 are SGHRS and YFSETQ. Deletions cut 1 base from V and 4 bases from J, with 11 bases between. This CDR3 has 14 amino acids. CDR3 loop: CASSLRRGVTEAFF. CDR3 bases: TGCGCCAGCAGCTTGCGAAGGGGGGTCACTGAAGCTTTCTTT.

The CDR3 DNA is TGTGCCAGCAGCTATATCCCAGGGGGCGACACCGGGGAGCTGTTTTTT. This codes for CASSYIPGGDTGELFF. The chain is built from TRBV7-9 and TRBJ2-2, with 8 bases fitting TRBD1. The CDR3 contains 16 residues. Trimming cost V 4 bases and J 3 bases; bases outside gene matches: 7. Germline V gene sequence: CDR1 SEHNR, CDR2 FQNEAQ (reference sequence). Full variable domain (outside the CDR3, taken from reference TRBV7-9 and TRBJ2-2): DTGVSQNPRHKITKRGQNVTFRCDPISEHNRLYWYRQTLGQGPEFLTYFQNEAQLEKSRLLSDRFSAERPKGSFSTLEIQRTEQGDSAMYLCASSYIPGGDTGELFFGEGSRLTVL.

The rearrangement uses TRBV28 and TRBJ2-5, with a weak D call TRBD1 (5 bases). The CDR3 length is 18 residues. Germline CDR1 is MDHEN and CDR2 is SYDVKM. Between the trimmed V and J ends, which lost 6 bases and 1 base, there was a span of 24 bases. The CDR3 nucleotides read TGTGCCAGCAGCCAGCCCGCAGGTATAGGGGCGATCCAAGAGACCCAGTACTTC. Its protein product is CASSQPAGIGAIQETQYF.

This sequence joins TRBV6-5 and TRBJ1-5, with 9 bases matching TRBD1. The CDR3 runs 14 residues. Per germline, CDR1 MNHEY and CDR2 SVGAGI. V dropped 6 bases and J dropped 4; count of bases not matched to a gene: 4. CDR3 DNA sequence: TGTGCCAGCAGGGGACAGGGTGGTAATCAGCCCCAGCATTTT. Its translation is CASRGQGGNQPQHF.

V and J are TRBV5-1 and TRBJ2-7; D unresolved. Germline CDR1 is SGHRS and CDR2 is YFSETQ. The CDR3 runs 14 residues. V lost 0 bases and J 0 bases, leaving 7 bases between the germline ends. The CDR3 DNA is TGCGCCAGCAGCTTGGATCCCGTCTCCTACGAGCAGTACTTC. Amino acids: CASSLDPVSYEQYF.

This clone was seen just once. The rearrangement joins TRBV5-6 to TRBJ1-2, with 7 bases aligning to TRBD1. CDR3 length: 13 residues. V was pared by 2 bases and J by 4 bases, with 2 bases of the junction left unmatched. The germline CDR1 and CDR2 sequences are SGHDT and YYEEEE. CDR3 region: CASSLRTGYGYTF. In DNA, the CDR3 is TGTGCCAGCAGCTTAAGGACAGGCTATGGCTACACCTTC. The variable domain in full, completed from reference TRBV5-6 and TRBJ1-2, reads DAGVTQSPTHLIKTRGQQVTLRCSPKSGHDTVSWYQQALGQGPQFIFQYYEEEERQRGNFPDRFSGHQFPNYSSELNVNALLLGDSALYLCASSLRTGYGYTFGSGTRLTVV.

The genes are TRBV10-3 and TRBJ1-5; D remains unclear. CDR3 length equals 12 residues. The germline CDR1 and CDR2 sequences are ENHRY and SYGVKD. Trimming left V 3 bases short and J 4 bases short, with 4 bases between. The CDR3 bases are TGTGCCATCAGTGAAGGTAATCAGCCCCAGCATTTT. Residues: CAISEGNQPQHF.

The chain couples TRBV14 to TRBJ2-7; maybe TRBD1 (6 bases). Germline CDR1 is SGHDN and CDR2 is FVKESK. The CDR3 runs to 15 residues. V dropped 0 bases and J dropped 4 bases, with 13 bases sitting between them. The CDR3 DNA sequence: TGTGCCAGCAGCCAAGAGGGGACACATAGATACGAGCAGTACTTC. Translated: CASSQEGTHRYEQYF.

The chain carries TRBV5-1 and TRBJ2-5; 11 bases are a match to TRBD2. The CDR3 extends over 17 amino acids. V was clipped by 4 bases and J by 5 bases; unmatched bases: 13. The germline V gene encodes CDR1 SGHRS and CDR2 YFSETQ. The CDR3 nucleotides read TGCGCCAGCAGCCAATCCCCCCTAGCGGGGGGAGCGGAGACCCAGTACTTC. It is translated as CASSQSPLAGGAETQYF. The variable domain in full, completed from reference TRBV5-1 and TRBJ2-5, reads KAGVTQTPRYLIKTRGQQVTLSCSPISGHRSVSWYQQTPGQGLQFLFEYFSETQRNKGNFPGRFSGRQFSNSRSEMNVSTLELGDSALYLCASSQSPLAGGAETQYFGPGTRLLVL.

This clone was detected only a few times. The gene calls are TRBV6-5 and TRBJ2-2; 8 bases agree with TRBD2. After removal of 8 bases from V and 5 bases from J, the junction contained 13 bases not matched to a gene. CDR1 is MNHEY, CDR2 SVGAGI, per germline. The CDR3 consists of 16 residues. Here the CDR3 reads CASGSGGALKTGELFF. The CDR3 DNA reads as TGTGCCAGCGGTTCGGGGGGGGCTTTGAAAACCGGGGAGCTGTTTTTT.

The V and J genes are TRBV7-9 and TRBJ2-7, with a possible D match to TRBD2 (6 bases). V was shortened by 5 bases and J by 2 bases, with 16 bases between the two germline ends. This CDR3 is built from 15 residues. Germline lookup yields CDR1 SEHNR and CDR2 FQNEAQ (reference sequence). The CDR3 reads CASSDSGLVTYEQYF. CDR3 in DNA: TGTGCCAGCAGCGACTCGGGACTTGTCACCTACGAGCAGTACTTC. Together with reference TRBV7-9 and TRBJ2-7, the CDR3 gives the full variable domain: DTGVSQNPRHKITKRGQNVTFRCDPISEHNRLYWYRQTLGQGPEFLTYFQNEAQLEKSRLLSDRFSAERPKGSFSTLEIQRTEQGDSAMYLCASSDSGLVTYEQYFGPGTRLTVT.

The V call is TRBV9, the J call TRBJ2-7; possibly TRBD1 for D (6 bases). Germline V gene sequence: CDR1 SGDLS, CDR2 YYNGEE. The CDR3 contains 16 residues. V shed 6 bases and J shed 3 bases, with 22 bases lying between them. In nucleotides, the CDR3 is TGTGCCAGCACACAACAAAACAGGGCCCCCAACTACGAGCAGTACTTC. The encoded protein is CASTQQNRAPNYEQYF.

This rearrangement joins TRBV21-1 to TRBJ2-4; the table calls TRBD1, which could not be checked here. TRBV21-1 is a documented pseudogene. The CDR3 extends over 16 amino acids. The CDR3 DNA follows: TGTGCCAGCAGCCACGCGGGACAGGGGGCCAAAAACATTCAGTACTTC. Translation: CASSHAGQGAKNIQYF.

In DNA form, the CDR3 reads TGTGCCAGCAGCTCTAACCCTTCTAGGGGGCTAGGGCAGTACTTC. This gives the protein CASSSNPSRGLGQYF. The chain links TRBV7-2 to TRBJ2-7, with TRBD1 identical over 7 bases. Per the germline V gene, CDR1 is SGHTA and CDR2 is FQGNSA. The CDR3 is made up of 15 amino acids. Unmatched junction bases numbered 15, after V lost 4 bases and J lost 9 bases. Looking up the rest from reference TRBV7-2 and TRBJ2-7 gives the full variable domain: GAGVSQSPSNKVTEKGKDVELRCDPISGHTALYWYRQSLGQGLEFLIYFQGNSAPDKSGLPSDRFSAERTGGSVSTLTIQRTQQEDSAVYLCASSSNPSRGLGQYFGPGTRLTVT.

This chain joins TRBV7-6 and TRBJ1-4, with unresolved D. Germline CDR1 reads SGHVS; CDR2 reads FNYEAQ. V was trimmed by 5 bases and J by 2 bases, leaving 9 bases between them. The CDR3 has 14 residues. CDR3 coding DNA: TGTGCCAGCAGCCCCTGGGGTACTAATGAAAAACTGTTTTTT. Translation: CASSPWGTNEKLFF.

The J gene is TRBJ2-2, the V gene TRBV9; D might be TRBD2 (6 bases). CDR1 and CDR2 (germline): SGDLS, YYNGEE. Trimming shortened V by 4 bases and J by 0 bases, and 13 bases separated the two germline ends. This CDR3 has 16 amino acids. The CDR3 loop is CASSPHGSTNTGELFF. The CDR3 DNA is TGTGCCAGCAGCCCCCACGGGAGCACGAACACCGGGGAGCTGTTTTTT.

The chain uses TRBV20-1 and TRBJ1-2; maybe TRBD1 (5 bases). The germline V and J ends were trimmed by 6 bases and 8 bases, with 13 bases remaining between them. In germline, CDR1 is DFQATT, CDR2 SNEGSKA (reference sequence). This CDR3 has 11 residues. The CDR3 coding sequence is TGCAGTGCCTGGGGCGGTCTGGGCTACACCTTC. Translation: CSAWGGLGYTF.